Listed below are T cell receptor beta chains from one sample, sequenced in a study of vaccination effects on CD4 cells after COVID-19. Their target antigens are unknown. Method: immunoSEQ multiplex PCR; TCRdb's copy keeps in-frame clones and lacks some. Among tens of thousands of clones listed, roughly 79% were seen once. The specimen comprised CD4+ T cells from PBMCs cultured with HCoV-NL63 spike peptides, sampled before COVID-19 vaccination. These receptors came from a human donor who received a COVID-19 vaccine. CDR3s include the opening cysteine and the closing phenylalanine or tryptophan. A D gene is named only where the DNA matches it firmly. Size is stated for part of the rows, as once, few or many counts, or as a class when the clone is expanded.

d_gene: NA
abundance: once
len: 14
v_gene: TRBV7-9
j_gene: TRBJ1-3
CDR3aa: CASSREQAGNTIYF
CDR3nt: TGTGCCAGCAGCAGAGAACAGGCTGGAAACACCATATATTTT

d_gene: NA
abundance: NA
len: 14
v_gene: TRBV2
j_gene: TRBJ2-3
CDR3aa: CASKKTALTDTQYF
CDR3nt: TGTGCCAGCAAGAAGACAGCACTCACAGATACGCAGTATTTT

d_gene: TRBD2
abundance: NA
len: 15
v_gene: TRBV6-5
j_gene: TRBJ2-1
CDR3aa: CASRAGTSGAHEQFF
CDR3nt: TGTGCCAGCAGGGCCGGGACTAGCGGGGCACATGAGCAGTTCTTC

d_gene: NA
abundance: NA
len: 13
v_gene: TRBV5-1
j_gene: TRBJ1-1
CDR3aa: CASTIEGGTEAFF
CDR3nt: TGCGCCAGCACCATAGAGGGGGGCACTGAAGCTTTCTTT

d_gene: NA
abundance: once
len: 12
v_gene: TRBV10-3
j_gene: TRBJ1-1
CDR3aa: CAMGYTNTEAFF
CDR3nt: TGTGCCATGGGTTACACGAACACTGAAGCTTTCTTT

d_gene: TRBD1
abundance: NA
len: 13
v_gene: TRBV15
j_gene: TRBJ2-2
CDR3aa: CATGQGVTGELFF
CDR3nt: TGTGCCACCGGACAGGGGGTCACCGGGGAGCTGTTTTTT

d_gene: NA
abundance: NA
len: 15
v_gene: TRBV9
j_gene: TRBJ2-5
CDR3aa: CASSDSGTYQETQYF
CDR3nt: TGTGCCAGCAGCGATTCCGGGACATATCAAGAGACCCAGTACTTC

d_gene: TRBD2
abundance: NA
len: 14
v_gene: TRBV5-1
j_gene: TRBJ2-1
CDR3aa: CASSAGGASNEQFF
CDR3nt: TGCGCCAGCAGCGCCGGGGGGGCCTCGAATGAGCAGTTCTTC

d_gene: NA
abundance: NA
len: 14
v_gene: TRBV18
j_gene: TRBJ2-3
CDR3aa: CASSPVESTDTQYF
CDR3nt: TGTGCCAGCTCACCAGTTGAGAGCACAGATACGCAGTATTTT

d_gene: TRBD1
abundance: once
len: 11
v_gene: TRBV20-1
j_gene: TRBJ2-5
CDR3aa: CRATGGETQYF
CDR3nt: TGCAGGGCGACAGGGGGAGAGACCCAGTACTTC

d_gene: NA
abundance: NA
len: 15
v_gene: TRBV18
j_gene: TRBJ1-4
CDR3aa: CASSPRGRGGVKLFF
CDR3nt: TGTGCCAGCTCACCACGTGGCAGAGGTGGGGTAAAACTGTTTTTT

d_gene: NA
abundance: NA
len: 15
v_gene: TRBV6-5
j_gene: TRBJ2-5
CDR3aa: CASTPPGRTQETQYF
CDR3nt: TGTGCCAGCACCCCCCCCGGCAGGACTCAAGAGACCCAGTACTTC

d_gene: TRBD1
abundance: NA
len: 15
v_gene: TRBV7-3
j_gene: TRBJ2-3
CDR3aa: CASSFVTGDTDTQYF
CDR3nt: TGTGCCAGCAGCTTTGTGACAGGGGACACAGATACGCAGTATTTT

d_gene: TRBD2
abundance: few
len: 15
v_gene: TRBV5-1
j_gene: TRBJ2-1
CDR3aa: CASSISGGNDNEQFF
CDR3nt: TGCGCCAGCAGCATTAGCGGGGGTAACGACAATGAGCAGTTCTTC

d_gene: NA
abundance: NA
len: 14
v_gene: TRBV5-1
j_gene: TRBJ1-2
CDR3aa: CASSLGSSPYGYTF
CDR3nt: TGCGCCAGCAGCTTGGGGTCCTCTCCCTATGGCTACACCTTC

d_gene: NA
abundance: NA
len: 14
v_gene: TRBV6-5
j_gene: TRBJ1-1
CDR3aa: CASSPDRGRTEAFF
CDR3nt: TGTGCCAGCAGTCCTGACCGGGGTCGGACTGAAGCTTTCTTT